This TCR beta chain was sequenced in a study of shared clonotypes between healthy human individuals. Study findings and constraints: Owing to a small donor count, the genetic and exposure-history diversity represented was limited.

This CDR3 has 13 amino acids. Germline V gives CDR1 LNHNV, CDR2 YYDKDF (reference sequence). Trimming removed 3 bases from V and 7 bases from J, with 13 bases in between. Concerning this clone itself: Its antigen is as yet unknown.

Tens of millions of PBMCs were counted before genomic DNA extraction. The deep-level immunoSEQ assay was used. Original data processing: Filtering differed for immunoSEQ, which gave only junction sequences without quality scores. Using immunoSEQ multiplex PCR, the repertoire was profiled, and TCRdb retains in-frame clones only, with some absent. V, J and clone size are taken as reported in that table, and D and trimming were inferred from the DNA itself. The data show fewer than 650,000 clones, around 80% seen once. V gene TRBV15 combines with J gene TRBJ2-7; D is perhaps TRBD2 (7 bases). Sequencing input: PBMCs. The receptor was derived from a woman between 35 and 50 years old in good health. Some clones in this sample may be carry-over from other donors' samples. The CDR3 coding sequence is TGTGCCACCAGCAGCATGCGGGGGCAGGAGCAGTACTTC. Amino acid sequence: CATSSMRGQEQYF.